This record looks at one T cell receptor beta chain sequence and its context. This sample was taken from a study of blood T cell repertoires in COVID-19. Germline V gene data show CDR1 as ENHRY and CDR2 as SYGVKD. The CDR3 is 17 residues long. Trimming took 0 bases from V and 1 from J; bases not matched to a gene: 8. Cohorts were determined from participant-reported clinical history. As originally analysed: Estimated nucleated cell counts came from reference gene primer amplification. Assay used: immunoSEQ multiplex PCR; TCRdb lists only in-frame clones, some missing. That table gives V, J and clone size, and the DNA gave D and trimming. The profile shows around 200,000 clones, 85% of them singletons.

The clonotype originates from a man aged 40-49 years who had recovered from COVID-19. The sample comprised PBMCs or T cells enriched from blood (not recorded which). The rearrangement uses TRBV10-3 and TRBJ1-1; TRBD1 agrees at 7 bases. CDR3 sequence (DNA): TGTGCCATCAGTGAGTCTACAGGGGCAAAACCGAACACTGAAGCTTTCTTT. It codes for CAISESTGAKPNTEAFF.